These 3 T cell receptor beta chains came from one sample sequenced in a study of T cells in localized non-small cell lung cancer. Some clones are missing from TCRdb's copy, which holds only in-frame ones; the method was immunoSEQ multiplex PCR. The repertoire consists of tens of thousands of clones, with around 85% occurring once and the leading ten covering around a tenth. Source: peripheral blood, taken before any cancer treatment. The receptors come from a man aged 40 to 69 with stage III squamous cell lung carcinoma.

V is TRBV6-5 and J is TRBJ1-2, with D possibly TRBD1 on 6 matching bases. The V and J ends lost 7 bases and 8 bases respectively, with 14 bases between them. Per germline, CDR1 MNHEY and CDR2 SVGAGI. The CDR3 runs to 12 residues. The CDR3 here is CASTPGQGGYTF. The CDR3 region has the DNA TGTGCCAGCACTCCCGGGCAGGGGGGCTACACCTTC.

The chain joins TRBV7-2 to TRBJ2-1, with TRBD2 as a possible D gene (6 bases). The CDR3 is made up of 16 amino acids. V gave up 1 base and J gave up 0 bases, with 10 bases separating them. In germline, CDR1 is SGHTA, CDR2 FQGNSA. CDR3 sequence: CASSLVAASSYNEQFF. DNA of the CDR3: TGTGCCAGCAGCTTAGTAGCGGCATCCTCCTACAATGAGCAGTTCTTC.

This chain connects TRBV29-1 to TRBJ2-3; 7 bases align to TRBD2. After removal of 4 bases from V and 0 bases from J, the junction contained 1 base not matched to a gene. CDR1 and CDR2 from the germline V gene are SQVTM and ANQGSEA. This CDR3 has 13 residues. CDR3 region: CSVAGLSTDTQYF. CDR3 DNA sequence: TGCAGCGTTGCGGGACTAAGCACAGATACGCAGTATTTT.